What follows are 28 T cell receptor beta chains derived from one specimen sequenced in a study of regulatory T cells in long-lasting Graves disease. In building TCR beta libraries, iRepertoire HTBI primers were used together with Arm-PCR of CDR3 regions. TCRdb independently ran MiXCR on the multiplex PCR reads; one entry per CDR3 protein. The sample has 310,000 or so distinct CDR3 sequences, roughly a fifth seen once. Indicated time point: persistent/refractory GD, antithyroid drugs over 5 years with positive TRAb. After RNA was extracted from PBMCs, the TCR library was made from it. This specimen consisted of peripheral blood mononuclear cells (PBMCs), obtained when the disease was refractory, from a patient treated with antithyroid drugs. The source of these receptors is a female donor with Graves disease.

This clonotype appeared a few times. This sequence joins TRBV7-9 and TRBJ1-2; D remains unclear. The germline V gene encodes CDR1 SEHNR and CDR2 FQNEAQ (reference sequence). V was shortened by 3 bases and J by 3 bases, with 17 bases between the two germline ends. The CDR3 is 16 amino acids. The CDR3 loop reads CASSFPRWTGDYGYTF. The CDR3 DNA reads TGTGCCAGCAGCTTCCCTCGGTGGACGGGAGACTATGGCTACACCTTC.

This clonotype was counted many times. This chain links TRBV30 with TRBJ1-4; 9 bases fit TRBD1. Germline CDR1 GTSNPN, CDR2 SVGIG (reference sequence). The V gene end was trimmed by 4 bases and the J gene end by 7 bases; junction bases not matched to a gene: 4. This CDR3 comprises 13 residues. In nucleotides, the CDR3 is TGTGCCTGGAATTGGGACAGGGCTGAAAAACTGTTTTTT. It specifies CAWNWDRAEKLFF.

At least ten counts were recorded for this clonotype. The genes are TRBV20-1 and TRBJ2-7; TRBD2 matches 9 bases. There are 13 residues in the CDR3. V lost 5 bases, J lost 3 bases, and 5 bases stayed unmatched. Germline CDR1 DFQATT, CDR2 SNEGSKA (reference sequence). The CDR3 DNA reads TGCAGTGCTGGACTAGCGCCAATCTACGAGCAGTACTTC. Residues: CSAGLAPIYEQYF.

The chain couples TRBV4-1 to TRBJ1-1; possibly TRBD1 for D (6 bases). This CDR3 comprises 17 residues. V was trimmed by 0 bases and J by 5 bases, leaving 19 bases between them. CDR1 and CDR2 from the germline V gene are MGHRA and YSYEKL. The CDR3 region is CASSQERPGVGKTEAFF. The CDR3 DNA follows: TGCGCCAGCAGCCAAGAAAGGCCAGGGGTGGGGAAGACTGAAGCTTTCTTT.

The chain combines TRBV11-2 with TRBJ2-5; D is unclear. Trimming left V 3 bases short and J 6 bases short, with 20 bases between. The CDR3 is made up of 16 amino acids. The germline gives CDR1 SGHAT, CDR2 FQNNGV. The CDR3 reads CASSFLLGSKGKTQYF. DNA of the CDR3: TGTGCCAGCAGCTTTCTTCTCGGGTCTAAAGGGAAGACCCAGTACTTC. Variable domain in full (rest from reference TRBV11-2 and TRBJ2-5): EAGVAQSPRYKIIEKRQSVAFWCNPISGHATLYWYQQILGQGPKLLIQFQNNGVVDDSQLPKDRFSAERLKGVDSTLKIQPAKLEDSAVYLCASSFLLGSKGKTQYFGPGTRLLVL.

Only a few counts were recorded for this clonotype. The V gene is TRBV10-3, the J gene TRBJ1-1, with D possibly being TRBD1 (5 bases). Germline-derived CDR1 and CDR2 are ENHRY and SYGVKD. V shed 6 bases and J shed 0 bases, with 5 bases lying between them. The CDR3 is 12 amino acids. The CDR3 loop is CAIRGLNTEAFF. The CDR3 DNA is TGTGCCATCAGGGGGCTGAACACTGAAGCTTTCTTT.

This rearrangement joins TRBV10-3 to TRBJ2-7, with TRBD1 identical over 8 bases. V trimming: 6 bases; J trimming: 2 bases; junction bases outside the gene matches: 3. Germline CDR1 is ENHRY and CDR2 is SYGVKD. CDR3 length equals 13 residues. CDR3 coding DNA: TGTGCCATCAGGGGGACAGGACCCTACGAGCAGTACTTC. This encodes CAIRGTGPYEQYF.

This clonotype showed up just a few times. The chain links TRBV6-1 to TRBJ1-5; D is ambiguous. V was clipped by 6 bases and J by 6 bases, with 9 bases between them. The CDR3 has 12 residues. The germline gives CDR1 MNHNS, CDR2 SASEGT. This CDR3 is CASRHLPQPQHF. CDR3 nucleotides: TGTGCCAGCAGACACTTGCCTCAGCCCCAGCATTTT.

This clonotype was recorded a few times. V gene TRBV20-1 combines with J gene TRBJ1-6; the D is unclear. Germline V gives CDR1 DFQATT, CDR2 SNEGSKA (reference sequence). V was pared by 6 bases and J by 4 bases, with 19 bases between. The CDR3 covers 16 residues. CDR3 amino acids: CSARKSSGIYNSPLHF. The DNA for the CDR3 is TGCAGTGCCAGAAAGAGCTCGGGAATATATAATTCACCCCTCCACTTT.

This clonotype was observed at least ten times. The rearrangement uses TRBV12-3 or TRBV12-4 and TRBJ2-7; D may be TRBD1 or TRBD2 (6 bases each). The CDR3 is 12 residues long. The V gene lost 4 bases and the J gene lost 4 bases, with 8 bases spanning the gap. This CDR3 is CASSWRGYEQYF. In DNA form, the CDR3 reads TGTGCCAGCAGTTGGAGGGGGTACGAGCAGTACTTC.

This clonotype came up many times. The V and J genes are TRBV2 and TRBJ1-3; D remains unclear. The germline V gene encodes CDR1 SNHLY and CDR2 FYNNEI. The V and J ends lost 8 bases and 0 bases respectively, with 11 bases between them. CDR3 length equals 14 residues. The CDR3 nucleotides are TGTGCCAGCGAGTACAGCAGCTCTGGAAACACCATATATTTT. Protein sequence: CASEYSSSGNTIYF. Filled out from reference TRBV2 and TRBJ1-3, the complete variable domain reads EPEVTQTPSHQVTQMGQEVILRCVPISNHLYFYWYRQILGQKVEFLVSFYNNEISEKSEIFDDQFSVERPDGSNFTLKIRSTKLEDSAMYFCASEYSSSGNTIYFGEGSWLTVV.

The CDR3 nucleotides are TGTGCCAGCACCCCACCGACAGGGTCCAGGAGCTCCTACGAGCAGTACTTC. Its protein product is CASTPPTGSRSSYEQYF. The J gene is TRBJ2-7, the V gene TRBV12-3 or TRBV12-4; 7 bases agree with TRBD1. The CDR3 spans 17 residues. The V and J ends lost 7 bases and 0 bases, in that order; junction bases with no gene match: 15.

This clonotype was found a few times. The chain employs TRBV11-2 and TRBJ1-2; possible D gene TRBD1, 6 bases. The CDR3 consists of 15 residues. The V gene's germline CDR1 is SGHAT and CDR2 FQNNGV. Trimming shortened V by 4 bases and J by 4 bases, and 16 bases separated the two germline ends. Here the CDR3 DNA reads TGTGCCAGCAGCTCCCCGCGGACAGTTACCTATGGCTACACCTTC. Protein product: CASSSPRTVTYGYTF.

This clonotype was seen a few times. One end of the junction is discordant with germline, which a read error may explain. The chain carries TRBV20-1 and TRBJ2-5; 9 bases are a match to TRBD2. This CDR3 comprises 16 residues. CDR1 is DFQATT and CDR2 is SNEGSKA in the germline V gene (reference sequence). CDR3 DNA sequence: TGCGGTGCCCCCAGGGCTAGCGGGATTTTTCAAGAGACCCAGTACTTC. It translates to CGAPRASGIFQETQYF.

This clonotype was seen at least ten times. The junction departs from the called germline gene at one end, perhaps through a read error. V gene TRBV18 combines with J gene TRBJ1-4; D perhaps matches TRBD1 (6 bases). CDR1 is KGHSH, CDR2 LQKENI, per germline. This CDR3 spans 14 amino acids. The CDR3 DNA reads as TGTGCCAGCTCTCCACCAGGGGCTAATGAAAAACTGTTTTTT. Its protein is CASSPPGANEKLFF.

The gene calls are TRBV2 and TRBJ1-6, with D hard to call. The CDR3 is 15 amino acids. Looked up from germline, CDR1 is SNHLY and CDR2 is FYNNEI. Trimming pared 3 bases from V and 7 bases from J, leaving 13 bases between. The CDR3 spells CASSEAAQRNSPLHF. CDR3 nucleotides: TGTGCCAGCAGTGAGGCAGCACAAAGGAATTCACCCCTCCACTTT. The full variable domain, rest sourced from reference TRBV2 and TRBJ1-6, is EPEVTQTPSHQVTQMGQEVILRCVPISNHLYFYWYRQILGQKVEFLVSFYNNEISEKSEIFDDQFSVERPDGSNFTLKIRSTKLEDSAMYFCASSEAAQRNSPLHFGNGTRLTVT.

This clonotype was seen ten or more times. The chain uses TRBV12-3 or TRBV12-4 and TRBJ2-2, with 8 bases identical to TRBD2. This CDR3 region has 16 residues. J gave up 6 bases and V 10 bases, and 16 bases lay outside the gene matches. The CDR3 is CATLTGTRVGSGELFF. The CDR3 nucleotides read TGTGCCACCCTGACCGGGACTAGGGTAGGCTCCGGGGAGCTGTTTTTT.

V is TRBV6-2 or TRBV6-3 and J is TRBJ2-7; unclear D gene. This CDR3 contains 11 residues. Per the germline V gene, CDR1 is MNHEY and CDR2 is SVGEGT. V was pared by 5 bases and J by 3 bases, with 5 bases between. In DNA form, the CDR3 reads TGTGCCAGCAGTCGCGTCTACGAGCAGTACTTC. It is translated as CASSRVYEQYF.

Many counts were recorded for this clonotype. The rearrangement links TRBV2 to TRBJ1-3, with D perhaps TRBD1 (6 bases). In germline, CDR1 is SNHLY, CDR2 FYNNEI. The CDR3 sequence is 11 residues long. Between the trimmed V and J ends, which lost 5 bases and 15 bases, there was a span of 14 bases. CDR3 in DNA: TGTGCCAGCAGTCGCTCCCAAGGGGGATATTTT. It codes for CASSRSQGGYF.

At least ten counts were recorded for this clonotype. The chain links TRBV30 to TRBJ1-2; D perhaps matches TRBD1 (6 bases). The V end lost 5 bases, the J end lost 6 bases, and 16 bases lay between the germline ends. This CDR3 region has 13 residues. The germline V gene encodes CDR1 GTSNPN and CDR2 SVGIG (reference sequence). The CDR3 here is CAWFKRRGHGYTF. CDR3 in DNA: TGTGCCTGGTTCAAGCGCAGGGGCCATGGCTACACCTTC.

This clonotype was observed at least ten times. The rearrangement links TRBV7-2 to TRBJ1-6, with D possibly being TRBD1 (6 bases). CDR3 length: 15 amino acids. V lost 5 bases and J 8 bases, leaving 16 bases between the germline ends. Germline V gene data show CDR1 as SGHTA and CDR2 as FQGNSA. This CDR3 is CASSLMGAGYSPLHF. In DNA, the CDR3 is TGTGCCAGCAGCCTAATGGGGGCCGGATATTCACCCCTCCACTTT. The full variable domain, in which reference TRBV7-2 and TRBJ1-6 provide the parts outside the CDR3, is GAGVSQSPSNKVTEKGKDVELRCDPISGHTALYWYRQSLGQGLEFLIYFQGNSAPDKSGLPSDRFSAERTGGSVSTLTIQRTQQEDSAVYLCASSLMGAGYSPLHFGNGTRLTVT.

This clonotype was observed many times. The chain links TRBV7-8 to TRBJ2-7; a weak D match, TRBD2 (6 bases). V dropped 5 bases and J dropped 3 bases, with 14 bases sitting between them. The length of the CDR3 is 14 residues. The germline gives CDR1 SGHVS, CDR2 FQNEAQ. The DNA for the CDR3 is TGTGCCAGCAGCCCAAGGGACTCCTTCTACGAGCAGTACTTC. This translates into CASSPRDSFYEQYF.

The V and J genes are TRBV6-1 and TRBJ2-7; 13 nucleotides align to TRBD2. V was clipped by 6 bases and J by 2 bases; unmatched bases: 4. Germline V lookup: CDR1 MNHNS, CDR2 SASEGT. The CDR3 consists of 15 residues. This CDR3 is CASRTSGRATYEQYF. The CDR3 DNA is TGTGCCAGCAGAACTAGCGGGAGGGCCACCTACGAGCAGTACTTC.

Many counts were recorded for this clonotype. CDR3 in DNA: TGTGCCAGCAGTCGGGGGACTGAAGCTTTCTTT. Amino acid sequence: CASSRGTEAFF. The rearrangement joins TRBV12-3 or TRBV12-4 to TRBJ1-1; a weak D match, TRBD1 (5 bases). The CDR3 contains 11 residues. The V end lost 5 bases, the J end lost 5 bases, and 6 bases lay between the germline ends.

The rearrangement uses TRBV4-1 and TRBJ2-7; no clear D gene. Germline assignment: CDR1 MGHRA and CDR2 YSYEKL. This CDR3 is 14 amino acids long. The V end lost 0 bases, the J end lost 4 bases, and 10 bases lay between the germline ends. CDR3 in DNA: TGCGCCAGCAGCCAAGAGTGGAAGGGTTACGAGCAGTACTTC. Translated, it gives CASSQEWKGYEQYF.

This clonotype was seen a handful of times. The gene calls are TRBV7-9 and TRBJ2-7; 10 bases align to TRBD2. Per the germline V gene, CDR1 is SEHNR and CDR2 is FQNEAQ (reference sequence). Trimming cost V 6 bases and J 0 bases; bases outside gene matches: 20. The CDR3 extends over 20 amino acids. DNA for the CDR3: TGTGCCAGCAGTAGACCAGGGGCTAGCGGGAGTGCCTCCCCCTCCTACGAGCAGTACTTC. It is translated as CASSRPGASGSASPSYEQYF.

The table lists this clonotype with many counts. The CDR3 sequence: CASSLAGEGQETQYF. The CDR3 bases are TGTGCCAGCAGCTTAGCGGGGGAAGGGCAAGAGACCCAGTACTTC. The rearrangement uses TRBV7-9 and TRBJ2-5, with D possibly being TRBD1 or TRBD2 (5 bases each). The germline V gene encodes CDR1 SEHNR and CDR2 FQNEAQ (reference sequence). The CDR3 is 15 residues long. Trimming shortened V by 0 bases and J by 2 bases, and 10 bases separated the two germline ends. Full variable domain (outside the CDR3, taken from reference TRBV7-9 and TRBJ2-5): DTGVSQNPRHKITKRGQNVTFRCDPISEHNRLYWYRQTLGQGPEFLTYFQNEAQLEKSRLLSDRFSAERPKGSFSTLEIQRTEQGDSAMYLCASSLAGEGQETQYFGPGTRLLVL.

This clonotype was counted a few times. The chain employs TRBV27 and TRBJ2-1; D is tentatively TRBD1 or TRBD2 (7 bases each). The length of the CDR3 is 15 residues. V gave up 5 bases and J gave up 8 bases, with 19 bases separating them. Germline CDR1 MNHEY, CDR2 SMNVEV (reference sequence). This CDR3 reads CASSRRQGLTYEQFF. The CDR3, as DNA: TGTGCCAGCAGTAGACGACAGGGACTAACGTATGAGCAGTTCTTC.